This TCR beta chain is drawn from a study of T cell responses to AZD1222 COVID-19 vaccine. Points from the study as a whole: Baseline seropositives among AZD1222 recipients totaled only five or six. The reported proportion of spike-specific TCRs targeting unmutated variant regions was nearly half.

For this clone: Its target is not known.

The CDR3 sequence is 15 residues long. Germline V gene lookup returns CDR1 MNHEY and CDR2 SMNVEV (reference sequence). Trimming removed 3 bases from V and 10 bases from J; junction bases left unmatched: 9. Sequencing was performed with immunoSEQ multiplex PCR; in TCRdb, only in-frame clones are kept and a portion is missing. The table includes more than 150,000 clones, about nine tenths detected once. The sequenced sample was peripheral blood, obtained 28 days after the second AZD1222 dose. V and J are TRBV27 and TRBJ2-1; 10 bases align to TRBD2. This receptor was taken from an adult who received the AZD1222 COVID-19 vaccine. CDR3 residues: CASSFRTSGVGEQFF. In DNA form, the CDR3 reads TGTGCCAGCAGTTTTCGAACTAGCGGGGTCGGAGAGCAGTTCTTC.